Following are 2 T cell receptor beta chains from one sample sequenced in a study of cytomegalovirus exposure and HLA in healthy donors. PCR was performed using 60 Vbeta and 13 Jbeta primers. TCRdb's table, derived via immunoSEQ multiplex PCR, lists solely in-frame clones and lacks some. The data show about 110,000 clones, under 80% seen once. Sequencing used PBMCs. The receptors here all came from a woman in her forties or fifties in good health and CMV-seropositive.

The rearrangement joins TRBV11-2 to TRBJ2-3, with 11 bases matching TRBD2. This CDR3 contains 16 residues. From germline, CDR1 is SGHAT and CDR2 FQNNGV. V gave up 5 bases and J gave up 1 base; unmatched junction bases: 5. In DNA, the CDR3 is TGTGCCAGCAGCCAAACTAGCGGGAGAGGCACAGATACGCAGTATTTT. Residues: CASSQTSGRGTDTQYF.

A word on this clone: Other DNA variants within this sample encode the same CDR3. The chain uses TRBV9 and TRBJ1-3; D may be TRBD1 (5 bases). CDR1 and CDR2 from the germline V gene are SGDLS and YYNGEE. This CDR3 contains 15 residues. V was cut by 2 bases and J by 0 bases, with 9 bases left in between. The CDR3 DNA sequence: TGTGCCAGCAGCGTCGGGGGGGGCTCTGGAAACACCATATATTTT. Its translation is CASSVGGGSGNTIYF.